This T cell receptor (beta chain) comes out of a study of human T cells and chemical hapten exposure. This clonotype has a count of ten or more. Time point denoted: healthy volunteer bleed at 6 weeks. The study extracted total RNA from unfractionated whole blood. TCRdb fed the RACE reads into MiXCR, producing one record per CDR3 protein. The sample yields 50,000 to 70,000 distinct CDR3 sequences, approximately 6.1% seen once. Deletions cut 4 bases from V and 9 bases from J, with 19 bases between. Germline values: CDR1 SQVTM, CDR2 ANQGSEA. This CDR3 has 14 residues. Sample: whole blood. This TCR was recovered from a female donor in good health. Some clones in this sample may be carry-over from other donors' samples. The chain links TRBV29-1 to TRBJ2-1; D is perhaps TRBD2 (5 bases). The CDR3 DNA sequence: TGCAGCGTTGTAGGAACTAGGCCCTCCAGTGAGCAGTTCTTC. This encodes CSVVGTRPSSEQFF.